A selection of T cell receptor beta chains follows, all from one sample in a study of blood T cells in healthy people across ages. TCRdb recomputed calls from the 5' RACE reads with MiXCR, one row per CDR3 protein. This table has about 2 million distinct CDR3 sequences, 49% appearing once. The sequencing input was blood. The receptors here all came from a woman aged 40 to 55 in good health. CDR3s include the opening cysteine and the closing phenylalanine or tryptophan. A D gene is named only where the DNA matches it firmly. Rows give clone size only sometimes, using once, few, many, or a class for an expanded clone.

-	-	TRBV7-2	TRBJ2-6	TGTGCCAGCAGCTCAGTATTTGGGGGATTTGGGGCCAACGTCCTGACTTTC	CASSSVFGGFGANVLTF
-	-	TRBV14	TRBJ2-5	TGTGCCAGCAGCCCGATTAGCGTCCAAGAGACCCAGTACTTC	CASSPISVQETQYF
-	-	TRBV29-1	TRBJ2-1	TGCAGCGCCTTCCGGTCCGGTTACAATGAGCAGTTCTTC	CSAFRSGYNEQFF
-	-	TRBV5-1	TRBJ2-4	TGCGCCAGCAGCCCTCGCTCGGCAGGGGTGGTCAAAAACATTCAGTACTTC	CASSPRSAGVVKNIQYF
-	few	TRBV7-8	TRBJ2-5	TGTGCCAGCAGCTTAGGGAACCCGGAGACCCAGTACTTC	CASSLGNPETQYF
TRBD1	-	TRBV28	TRBJ2-7	TGTGCCAGCACGGACAGGGCTTCCTACGAGCAGTACTTC	CASTDRASYEQYF
-	-	TRBV28	TRBJ1-5	TGTGCCACCAGATCCAGGGTAATTAGCAATCAGCCCCAGCATTTT	CATRSRVISNQPQHF
-	few	TRBV25-1	TRBJ2-3	TGTGCCAGCAGTGAAGTACGGGGTCGTCTATATACGCAGTATTTT	CASSEVRGRLYTQYF
-	-	TRBV7-2	TRBJ1-2	TGTGCCAGCAGCTTCCAACCAGGGTCTCACGCTAACTATGGCTACACCTTC	CASSFQPGSHANYGYTF
-	-	TRBV28	TRBJ2-7	TGTGCCAGTTCGCCGAGGTGGGGTTCCCTCGAGCAGTACTTC	CASSPRWGSLEQYF
TRBD1	-	TRBV6-5	TRBJ2-3	TGTGCCAGCAGTTACTTATCGACAGGGGCTATGCAGTATTTT	CASSYLSTGAMQYF
-	-	TRBV20-1	TRBJ2-5	TGCAGTGCTCGCCGGGGGGCCGGAGAGACCCAGTACTTC	CSARRGAGETQYF
TRBD1	few	TRBV6-5	TRBJ2-5	TGTGCCGTCACGCAGACAGGGGGAAAGACCCAGTACTTC	CAVTQTGGKTQYF
TRBD1	-	TRBV27	TRBJ1-5	TGTGCCAGCGCGGACAGGGGGGGTGGTCAGCCCCAGCATTTT	CASADRGGGQPQHF
-	few	TRBV7-2	TRBJ2-7	TGTGCCAGCAGCCTAAATGGGGGGCAGGGGGGGTACGAGCAGTACTTC	CASSLNGGQGGYEQYF
-	few	TRBV29-1	TRBJ2-7	TGCAGCGTTGAAGATCGCCAGCCCTACGAGCAGTACTTC	CSVEDRQPYEQYF
-	-	TRBV4-3	TRBJ2-7	TGCGCCAGCAGCCAAGAGTTTCAGAACTACGAGCAGTACTTC	CASSQEFQNYEQYF
-	few	TRBV28	TRBJ1-2	TGTGCCCTCACTCCCCTAACGTTTAACTATGGCTACACCTTC	CALTPLTFNYGYTF
TRBD1	-	TRBV15	TRBJ2-1	TGTGCCACCAGCAGAGATGGGGGACAGGGAAGACTGCAGTTCTTC	CATSRDGGQGRLQFF
TRBD2	few	TRBV20-1	TRBJ2-5	TGCAGTGCTAGAGATCTGGTTGGGACTAGCGGGCAGGAAGAGACCCAGTACTTC	CSARDLVGTSGQEETQYF
-	-	TRBV6-2/TRBV6-3	TRBJ2-5	TGTGCCAGCAGTTACTCGATACCTCCCCTGGGAGAGACCCAGTACTTC	CASSYSIPPLGETQYF
TRBD1	-	TRBV7-2	TRBJ2-5	TGTGCCAGCAGCTTAAGACAGGGGGCCACAGCGGGGCAGTACTTC	CASSLRQGATAGQYF
-	-	TRBV6-2/TRBV6-3	TRBJ2-6	TGTGCCAGCAGTCCTTGGACCGCGGTCTCTGGGGCCAACGTCCTGACTTTC	CASSPWTAVSGANVLTF
-	-	TRBV25-1	TRBJ1-2	TGTGCCAGCAGTCGGGGGGAGGCGAACTATGGCTACACCTTC	CASSRGEANYGYTF
-	few	TRBV6-2/TRBV6-3	TRBJ2-5	TGTGCCAGCACCCAGGGGGGTTTGGAGACCCAGTACTTC	CASTQGGLETQYF
TRBD2	-	TRBV20-1	TRBJ2-5	TGCAGTGCTAGAGTAATAGCGGGGGCGGAGACCCAGTACTTC	CSARVIAGAETQYF
-	few	TRBV7-7	TRBJ2-7	TGTGCTAGCAGCCCCGCAGGGATCGCCTACGAGCAGTACTTC	CASSPAGIAYEQYF
TRBD2	-	TRBV6-5	TRBJ2-5	TGTGCCAGCAGTTACTCAGCGGGGGGAGGTTTGGGAGAGACCCAGTACTTC	CASSYSAGGGLGETQYF
-	-	TRBV7-2	TRBJ2-5	TGTGCCAGCAGGCGAGTAGGGGGGTCGGAGACCCAGTACTTC	CASRRVGGSETQYF
-	few	TRBV5-1	TRBJ2-7	TGCGCCAGCGGGGACCCCGGGTCCTCCTACGAGCAGTACTTC	CASGDPGSSYEQYF
-	-	TRBV5-1	TRBJ2-3	TGCGCCAGCAGCTGGTCCGGGCAGGGCCCGCCAGATACGCAGTATTTT	CASSWSGQGPPDTQYF
-	-	TRBV25-1	TRBJ1-2	TGTGCCAGCACCGGGACGGCCCAAGGTGGTTATGGCTACACCTTC	CASTGTAQGGYGYTF
TRBD2	-	TRBV20-1	TRBJ2-5	TGCAGTGCCCCACCCCATAGCGGGGGAGTCGTGACCCAGTACTTC	CSAPPHSGGVVTQYF
TRBD2	-	TRBV4-3	TRBJ2-5	TGCGCCAGCAGCCACGGCGGGGGGGCAGAAGAGACCCAGTACTTC	CASSHGGGAEETQYF
-	-	TRBV20-1	TRBJ1-2	TGCAGTGCCCCCTTCCCGGGGCCGAGAGGCTACACCTTC	CSAPFPGPRGYTF
-	-	TRBV6-2/TRBV6-3	TRBJ2-5	TGTGCCAGCATTCTCGCCGGGGACGGAGAGACCCAGTACTTC	CASILAGDGETQYF
-	-	TRBV4-3	TRBJ2-1	TGCGCCAGCAGCCAAGGTGGAGAGGCAGATGAGCAGTTCTTC	CASSQGGEADEQFF
TRBD2	few	TRBV7-2	TRBJ2-5	TGTGCCAGCAGCTTATCCGGGTTTAGCGGGGGCCCCCCCCGGACCCAGTACTTC	CASSLSGFSGGPPRTQYF
-	-	TRBV6-5	TRBJ2-1	TGTGCCAGCAGTTACTCGAATCAGGGTCATGAGCAGTTCTTC	CASSYSNQGHEQFF
-	few	TRBV4-2	TRBJ2-7	TGTGCCAGCAGCCAAGATTTCTTTGTGGGTGGCAACTACGAGCAGTACTTC	CASSQDFFVGGNYEQYF
TRBD2	-	TRBV20-1	TRBJ2-1	TGCAGTGCTCTAACTAGCGGGGGGGCGAGTGAGCAGTTCTTC	CSALTSGGASEQFF
-	-	TRBV20-1	TRBJ1-6	TGCAGTGCTAGAGAATCGAATTCACCCCTCCACTTT	CSARESNSPLHF
-	-	TRBV7-2	TRBJ1-1	TGTGCCAGCAGCTTACGGACGGGGTGGGGGAACACTGAAGCTTTCTTT	CASSLRTGWGNTEAFF
-	-	TRBV20-1	TRBJ2-3	TGCAGTGCTCGTAAACCAGGACTATCTAGCACAGATACGCAGTATTTT	CSARKPGLSSTDTQYF
-	-	TRBV6-1	TRBJ1-3	TGTGCCAGCAGTGAATGGGACTCTGGAAACACCATATATTTT	CASSEWDSGNTIYF
TRBD2	-	TRBV12-3/TRBV12-4	TRBJ2-5	TGTGCCAGCAGCCCAGCGGGGGGAGGTGTAGAAGAGACCCAGTACTTC	CASSPAGGGVEETQYF
-	once	TRBV6-2/TRBV6-3	TRBJ2-1	TGTGCCAGCATCGAGGGGGCGGGGCCTTCCAATGAGCAGTTCTTC	CASIEGAGPSNEQFF
TRBD2	-	TRBV6-1	TRBJ2-5	TGTGCCAGCAGTGAAGCGAGTGGAGCGGGGGGTCTCCAAGAGACCCAGTACTTC	CASSEASGAGGLQETQYF
-	-	TRBV13	TRBJ1-2	TGTGCCAGCAGCTCCGGGGAGGGCGACACCAATTATGGCTACACCTTC	CASSSGEGDTNYGYTF
TRBD1	few	TRBV28	TRBJ1-6	TGTGCCAGCAGACCTAACAGGGGCGGTTCACCCCTCCACTTT	CASRPNRGGSPLHF
TRBD1	few	TRBV29-1	TRBJ1-2	TGCAGCGTTAGTCCAGGGGGCGCGGGTGGCTACACCTTC	CSVSPGGAGGYTF
-	many	TRBV12-3/TRBV12-4	TRBJ2-7	TGTGCCAGCAGTTCAGGGGTAGGCTCCTACGAGCAGTACTTC	CASSSGVGSYEQYF
-	few	TRBV4-3	TRBJ1-4	TGCGCCAGCAGCCAAGTGCCCGGGGGCTTGACTAATGAAAAACTGTTTTTT	CASSQVPGGLTNEKLFF
TRBD2	once	TRBV3-1	TRBJ2-7	TGTGCCAGCAGCCCCCTTGGTGGCGGGAGGGCCTACGAGCAGTACTTC	CASSPLGGGRAYEQYF